The 30 T cell receptor beta chains listed next were all sequenced from one sample in a study of B cell selection in AIRE deficiency. CD4+CD127+ cells were sorted as the conventional CD4 T cells. Assay used: immunoSEQ multiplex PCR; TCRdb lists only in-frame clones, some missing. The sample holds tens of thousands of clones, almost 98% seen once. Material for sequencing was conventional CD4+ T cells sorted from PBMCs. These receptors all stem from a human donor with AIRE deficiency.

V is TRBV7-2 and J is TRBJ2-5, with 8 bases aligning to TRBD1. This CDR3 is 14 amino acids long. The ends lost 1 base at V and 2 bases at J; junction bases unmatched: 0. Germline CDR1 and CDR2: SGHTA and FQGNSA. This CDR3 is CASSLGQGQETQYF. In DNA, the CDR3 is TGTGCCAGCAGCTTAGGACAGGGGCAAGAGACCCAGTACTTC.

CDR3 sequence: CASSQAGRWASYEQYF. The DNA of the CDR3 is TGTGCCAGCAGCCAAGCGGGGAGGTGGGCCTCCTACGAGCAGTACTTC. V is TRBV14 and J is TRBJ2-7; the D gene is possibly TRBD2 (6 bases). The CDR3 is 16 residues long. With 1 base removed from V and 0 bases from J, the gap between germline ends came to 13 bases. The germline V gene encodes CDR1 SGHDN and CDR2 FVKESK.

This clone is a singleton in its sample. The chain joins TRBV19 to TRBJ2-7; D perhaps matches TRBD2 (5 bases). Trimming left V 6 bases short and J 2 bases short, with 14 bases between. Germline V lookup: CDR1 LNHDA, CDR2 SQIVND (reference sequence). The CDR3 is 14 amino acids. The chain's CDR3 is CASSLRAAAYEQYF. CDR3 in DNA: TGTGCCAGTAGCCTTCGGGCAGCGGCCTACGAGCAGTACTTC.

The CDR3 protein is CASSRTGVPTDTQYF. The CDR3 nucleotides are TGTGCCAGTAGTAGGACAGGGGTGCCGACAGATACGCAGTATTTT. The chain is built from TRBV19 and TRBJ2-3, with 9 bases fitting TRBD1. The V gene's germline CDR1 is LNHDA and CDR2 SQIVND (reference sequence). V was clipped by 4 bases and J by 3 bases; unmatched bases: 5. The CDR3 has 15 amino acids. The full variable domain, rest sourced from reference TRBV19 and TRBJ2-3, is DGGITQSPKYLFRKEGQNVTLSCEQNLNHDAMYWYRQDPGQGLRLIYYSQIVNDFQKGDIAEGYSVSREKKESFPLTVTSAQKNPTAFYLCASSRTGVPTDTQYFGPGTRLTVL.

This sequence joins TRBV5-8 and TRBJ1-5; D is ambiguous. This CDR3 has 17 amino acids. The V end was cut by 4 bases, the J end by 9 bases, with 26 bases between. Looked up from germline, CDR1 is SGHTS and CDR2 is YDEGEE. This chain's CDR3 is CASSGITAFSLITPQHF. The CDR3 DNA sequence: TGTGCCAGCAGCGGTATTACAGCTTTTTCCCTAATTACGCCCCAGCATTTT.

CDR3 DNA: TGTGCCAGCAGTTTGGCCGGTGAAGCATCTAACTATGGCTACACCTTC. This sequence encodes CASSLAGEASNYGYTF. The genes are TRBV28 and TRBJ1-2, with no clear D. The CDR3 is 16 residues long. V was cut by 3 bases and J by 0 bases, with 14 bases left in between. CDR1 is MDHEN, CDR2 SYDVKM, per germline.

This chain links TRBV7-2 with TRBJ2-1; 9 positions agree with TRBD2. The CDR3 consists of 16 residues. J gave up 4 bases and V 3 bases, and 7 bases lay outside the gene matches. Germline values: CDR1 SGHTA, CDR2 FQGNSA. This CDR3 is CASSFSTSGSYNEQFF. The CDR3 nucleotides read TGTGCCAGCAGCTTCTCGACTAGCGGATCATACAATGAGCAGTTCTTC.

The CDR3 sequence: CASSLGGQKETQYF. The CDR3 DNA sequence: TGTGCCAGCAGCTTGGGGGGACAGAAAGAGACCCAGTACTTC. This chain uses TRBV5-4 with TRBJ2-5; 7 bases line up with TRBD1. Germline loops: CDR1 SGHNT, CDR2 YYREEE (reference sequence). The CDR3 has 14 amino acids. Germline trimming cut 0 bases from V and 3 bases from J; bases unmatched to any gene: 2.

The chain couples TRBV5-1 to TRBJ2-3, with TRBD1 matching over 8 bases. Germline CDR1 reads SGHRS; CDR2 reads YFSETQ. The CDR3 extends over 16 amino acids. Trimming removed 4 bases from V and 4 bases from J; junction bases left unmatched: 11. The CDR3 DNA sequence: TGCGCCAGCAGCCTTGACACAGGGGGTATGCCAGATACGCAGTATTTT. This codes for CASSLDTGGMPDTQYF.

The J gene is TRBJ1-2, the V gene TRBV5-5; TRBD1 matches at 8 bases. This CDR3 has 13 residues. From germline, CDR1 is SGHKS and CDR2 YYEKEE (reference sequence). The trim removed 4 bases at V and 5 bases at J, leaving 4 bases unmatched. CDR3 sequence (DNA): TGTGCCAGCAGCCCCGGACAGGGTTATGGCTACACCTTC. It translates to CASSPGQGYGYTF.

This clone was seen just once. V is TRBV6-5 and J is TRBJ1-2; no firm D call. CDR3 length: 13 amino acids. V lost 0 bases to trimming and J lost 6 bases, with 8 bases between them. In germline, CDR1 is MNHEY, CDR2 SVGAGI. CDR3 sequence (DNA): TGTGCCAGCAGTTACTCGTTCGTCAATGGCTACACCTTC. This codes for CASSYSFVNGYTF.

This clone was seen once. J is TRBJ2-7 and V is TRBV27, with D unclear. The CDR3 is 13 amino acids. V lost 8 bases to trimming and J lost 2 bases, with 13 bases between them. CDR1 and CDR2 (germline): MNHEY, SMNVEV (reference sequence). The CDR3 nucleotides read TGTGCCAGCGCCCGATTAGGCACCTACGAGCAGTACTTC. Protein sequence: CASARLGTYEQYF.

This rearrangement joins TRBV30 to TRBJ2-3; D gene ambiguous. Germline loops: CDR1 GTSNPN, CDR2 SVGIG (reference sequence). There are 11 residues in the CDR3. Trimming cost V 3 bases and J 6 bases, with 7 bases left between them. CDR3 in amino acids: CAWRDRDTQYF. As DNA, the CDR3 is TGTGCCTGGAGGGATAGGGATACGCAGTATTTT.

V gene TRBV19 combines with J gene TRBJ2-7; D unresolved. The germline gives CDR1 LNHDA, CDR2 SQIVND (reference sequence). CDR3 size: 14 residues. V lost 1 base to trimming and J lost 2 bases, with 9 bases between them. The CDR3: CASSIVAGTYEQYF. The CDR3 nucleotides are TGTGCCAGTAGTATAGTGGCAGGAACCTACGAGCAGTACTTC. Full variable domain (outside the CDR3, taken from reference TRBV19 and TRBJ2-7): DGGITQSPKYLFRKEGQNVTLSCEQNLNHDAMYWYRQDPGQGLRLIYYSQIVNDFQKGDIAEGYSVSREKKESFPLTVTSAQKNPTAFYLCASSIVAGTYEQYFGPGTRLTVT.

This clone showed up just once. The DNA for the CDR3 is TGTGCCAGCAGACACCGCCTTGGTGAAAAACTGTTTTTT. Translating gives CASRHRLGEKLFF. This chain uses TRBV27 with TRBJ1-4; D is unclear. The V end was cut by 6 bases, the J end by 7 bases, with 12 bases between. The CDR3 consists of 13 residues. Germline-derived CDR1 and CDR2 are MNHEY and SMNVEV (reference sequence).

This rearrangement joins TRBV19 to TRBJ2-7; 10 bases line up with TRBD2. CDR1 is LNHDA and CDR2 is SQIVND in the germline V gene (reference sequence). The CDR3 totals 14 residues. J was trimmed by 4 bases and V by 7 bases; bases with no gene match: 7. Here the CDR3 reads CASIPGLATYEQYF. CDR3 DNA: TGTGCCAGTATTCCGGGACTAGCGACTTACGAGCAGTACTTC.

This rearrangement joins TRBV10-2 to TRBJ2-3; 7 positions agree with TRBD2. The germline V gene has CDR1 WSHSY and CDR2 SAAADI. This CDR3 region has 15 residues. V shed 1 base and J 4 bases; nucleotides not matched to a gene: 5. The CDR3, as DNA: TGCGCCAGCAGTGAGTTGGCGGGAGCTGCAGATACGCAGTATTTT. This codes for CASSELAGAADTQYF.

The chain combines TRBV27 with TRBJ1-2, with D perhaps matching TRBD1 (6 bases). The CDR3 totals 15 residues. Looked up from germline, CDR1 is MNHEY and CDR2 is SMNVEV (reference sequence). The V gene lost 5 bases and the J gene lost 1 base, with 14 bases spanning the gap. The CDR3 loop is CASSHRQASNYGYTF. CDR3 coding DNA: TGTGCCAGCAGTCATCGACAGGCCAGTAACTATGGCTACACCTTC.

The chain couples TRBV10-3 to TRBJ2-7, with TRBD2 matching over 9 bases. The V gene end was trimmed by 8 bases and the J gene end by 5 bases; junction bases not matched to a gene: 7. Per the germline V gene, CDR1 is ENHRY and CDR2 is SYGVKD. The CDR3 runs 13 residues. CDR3 sequence: CAIRIAGENEQYF. As DNA, the CDR3 is TGTGCCATCCGGATAGCGGGAGAGAACGAGCAGTACTTC.

This sequence joins TRBV6-5 and TRBJ2-1; 7 nucleotides agree with TRBD1. The CDR3 extends over 13 amino acids. V shed 4 bases and J 10 bases; nucleotides not matched to a gene: 7. Germline CDR1 reads MNHEY; CDR2 reads SVGAGI. CDR3 region: CASSLTGLGEQFF. The CDR3 DNA reads TGTGCCAGCAGTTTGACAGGGTTGGGGGAGCAGTTCTTC.

This chain joins TRBV2 and TRBJ1-3; D is ambiguous. With 2 bases removed from V and 0 bases from J, the gap between germline ends came to 20 bases. The CDR3 spans 19 residues. CDR1 is SNHLY and CDR2 is FYNNEI in the germline V gene. CDR3 protein: CASSETRWGPDFSGNTIYF. The CDR3 bases are TGTGCCAGCAGTGAAACCCGGTGGGGTCCGGACTTCTCTGGAAACACCATATATTTT.

V and J are TRBV4-1 and TRBJ2-7, with 7 nucleotides matching TRBD2. The CDR3 spans 15 residues. V lost 6 bases to trimming and J lost 7 bases; unmatched junction nucleotides: 15. Germline assignment: CDR1 MGHRA and CDR2 YSYEKL. Here the CDR3 DNA reads TGCGCCAGCAGTTCCAAGCGGGGCACTACGGGGGAGCAGTACTTC. Protein: CASSSKRGTTGEQYF.

The chain couples TRBV28 to TRBJ1-5; TRBD1 might be the D (5 bases). Germline values: CDR1 MDHEN, CDR2 SYDVKM. V lost 0 bases, J lost 2 bases, and 11 bases lay in between. The CDR3 loop spans 16 amino acids. CDR3 loop: CASSLWPGGGNQPQHF. DNA for the CDR3: TGTGCCAGCAGTTTATGGCCCGGGGGTGGCAATCAGCCCCAGCATTTT.

The chain joins TRBV28 to TRBJ2-7; tentative D call: TRBD1 (6 bases). Trimming removed 3 bases at V and 4 bases at J, with 10 bases between. The germline V gene encodes CDR1 MDHEN and CDR2 SYDVKM. This CDR3 comprises 13 residues. In DNA form, the CDR3 reads TGTGCCAGCAGTTTGAGAACAGGGTACGAGCAGTACTTC. Residues: CASSLRTGYEQYF.

This rearrangement joins TRBV28 to TRBJ1-1, with 9 bases matching TRBD1. CDR1 and CDR2 from the germline V gene are MDHEN and SYDVKM. V lost 7 bases to trimming and J lost 4 bases; unmatched junction nucleotides: 7. The CDR3 is 14 amino acids. As DNA, the CDR3 is TGTGCCAGCACCGAACAGGGGGCGAGCACTGAAGCTTTCTTT. Its translation: CASTEQGASTEAFF. The complete variable domain, with remaining parts taken from reference TRBV28 and TRBJ1-1, reads DVKVTQSSRYLVKRTGEKVFLECVQDMDHENMFWYRQDPGLGLRLIYFSYDVKMKEKGDIPEGYSVSREKKERFSLILESASTNQTSMYLCASTEQGASTEAFFGQGTRLTVV.

The chain combines TRBV29-1 with TRBJ2-6; 7 nucleotides align to TRBD2. Germline values: CDR1 SQVTM, CDR2 ANQGSEA. The V and J ends lost 4 bases and 1 base, in that order; junction bases with no gene match: 7. There are 16 residues in the CDR3. The CDR3 spells CSVGPREGSGANVLTF. The CDR3 coding sequence is TGCAGCGTTGGGCCCAGGGAGGGATCTGGGGCCAACGTCCTGACTTTC. The entire variable domain, with the rest obtained from reference TRBV29-1 and TRBJ2-6, is as follows: SAVISQKPSRDICQRGTSLTIQCQVDSQVTMMFWYRQQPGQSLTLIATANQGSEATYESGFVIDKFPISRPNLTFSTLTVSNMSPEDSSIYLCSVGPREGSGANVLTFGAGSRLTVL.

The chain has TRBV28 and TRBJ2-4, with 8 bases aligning to TRBD2. Germline values: CDR1 MDHEN, CDR2 SYDVKM. Losses at the gene ends were 5 bases for V and 3 bases for J; bases not matched to a gene: 9. The CDR3 is made up of 16 amino acids. CDR3 DNA sequence: TGTGCCAGCAGTCCCCGAGCGGGAGTGAGCAAAAACATTCAGTACTTC. It yields the protein CASSPRAGVSKNIQYF.

About this clone: The germline gene is not matched at one end of the junction; a read error may be the cause. The V and J genes are TRBV28 and TRBJ2-2, with 7 bases aligning to TRBD2. CDR1 is MDHEN, CDR2 SYDVKM, per germline. There are 12 residues in the CDR3. The CDR3: CASSPSGGGLFF. CDR3 bases: TGTGCCAGCAGTCCCTCTGGGGGGGGGCTGTTTTTT.

The chain combines TRBV19 with TRBJ2-1; D call uncertain. The CDR3 is made up of 13 amino acids. Germline V gene sequence: CDR1 LNHDA, CDR2 SQIVND (reference sequence). V was shortened by 3 bases and J by 5 bases, with 8 bases between the two germline ends. This CDR3 is CASSIGSDNEQFF. As DNA, the CDR3 is TGTGCCAGTAGTATTGGTTCCGACAATGAGCAGTTCTTC. The variable domain in full, completed from reference TRBV19 and TRBJ2-1, reads DGGITQSPKYLFRKEGQNVTLSCEQNLNHDAMYWYRQDPGQGLRLIYYSQIVNDFQKGDIAEGYSVSREKKESFPLTVTSAQKNPTAFYLCASSIGSDNEQFFGPGTRLTVL.

This sequence joins TRBV27 and TRBJ2-7; tentative D call: TRBD1 (6 bases). The CDR3 spans 14 residues. Germline CDR1 reads MNHEY; CDR2 reads SMNVEV (reference sequence). V lost 6 bases to trimming and J lost 3 bases, with 15 bases between them. CDR3 protein: CASSNRDISYEQYF. In DNA, the CDR3 is TGTGCCAGCAGCAACCGGGACATCAGCTACGAGCAGTACTTC.